This TCR beta chain was obtained from a study of CD8+ T cells in alopecia areata. The CDR3 runs 14 residues. Germline V gene lookup returns CDR1 MNHEY and CDR2 SVGAGI. V dropped 0 bases and J dropped 0 bases, with 5 bases sitting between them. The sample holds a few counts of this clone. What it binds is not known. Stated treatment: oral pan-JAK inhibitor, 5-10 mg twice daily. Sequencing used cDNA as its template, made by extracting RNA and reverse transcribing it. Some clones are missing from TCRdb's copy, which holds only in-frame ones; the method was immunoSEQ multiplex PCR. The data hold about 190,000 clones, with 45% to 75% observed a single time. Whole-study findings and limits: Persistence during tofacitinib was seen for many expanded lesional clones in scalp and blood. Scalp clonality and expanded CD8+ clones among the top 100 fell significantly with tofacitinib.

The sequence derives from a human donor with alopecia areata. Sequenced here: CD4+ T cells sorted from blood, sampled at week 4, from a patient treated with tofacitinib. The chain combines TRBV6-5 with TRBJ1-2; D gene uncertain. The CDR3 loop is CASSYSETNYGYTF. The CDR3 DNA is TGTGCCAGCAGTTACTCAGAGACTAACTATGGCTACACCTTC.